What follows are 8 T cell receptor beta chains derived from one specimen sequenced in a study of technical replicates of blood from a handful of donors. Libraries were prepared by immunoSEQ multiplex PCR; TCRdb keeps only in-frame clonotypes and omits some of them. The sample carries about 67,000 clones, about 97% recorded once. Material: T cells isolated from PBMCs. The source is a human donor in good health.

V and J are TRBV7-2 and TRBJ2-3; D is unresolved. V was clipped by 1 base and J by 6 bases, with 8 bases between them. This CDR3 region has 13 residues. Germline CDR1 SGHTA, CDR2 FQGNSA. The DNA of the CDR3 is TGTGCCAGCAGCTTAGGCTACCCGGATACGCAGTATTTT. This sequence encodes CASSLGYPDTQYF.

In its sample, this clone was seen a few times. V gene TRBV7-9 combines with J gene TRBJ1-1; unclear D gene. Germline CDR1 reads SEHNR; CDR2 reads FQNEAQ (reference sequence). The germline V and J ends were trimmed by 3 bases and 8 bases, with 16 bases remaining between them. This CDR3 spans 14 amino acids. DNA of the CDR3: TGTGCCAGCAGCTTGGGGAGGGCCCCGGGGGAAGCTTTCTTT. Translation gives CASSLGRAPGEAFF.

This sequence joins TRBV28 and TRBJ2-7; D is unclear. Germline CDR1 is MDHEN and CDR2 is SYDVKM. The length of the CDR3 is 11 residues. V was clipped by 4 bases and J by 7 bases, with 8 bases between them. The CDR3 DNA is TGTGCCAGCAGTTCCCCGTTAGAGCAGTACTTC. Translating gives CASSSPLEQYF.

This clone was seen just once. A read error may account for a junction end that differs from germline. DNA for the CDR3: TGTGCCAGCAGCCTAGCGGAGGGGGAGACCCAGTACTTC. This codes for CASSLAEGETQYF. The chain links TRBV7-9 to TRBJ2-5; TRBD2 matches at 7 bases. The CDR3 totals 13 residues. The germline gives CDR1 SEHNR, CDR2 FQNEAQ (reference sequence).

The V gene is TRBV7-9, the J gene TRBJ1-5, with D uncertain. The CDR3 loop spans 13 amino acids. Trimming left V 0 bases short and J 7 bases short, with 7 bases between. Germline lookup yields CDR1 SEHNR and CDR2 FQNEAQ (reference sequence). The CDR3 reads CASSLAPGQPQHF. The CDR3 coding sequence is TGTGCCAGCAGCTTAGCGCCTGGCCAGCCCCAGCATTTT.

The chain joins TRBV21-1 to TRBJ2-7; the table assigns TRBD1, which was not confirmed against the DNA. TRBV21-1 is reported as a pseudogene. The CDR3 is 15 residues long. The CDR3 DNA sequence: TGTGCCAGCAGCTTTCGACAGGGTGAATTTTACGAGCAGTACTTC. Translation: CASSFRQGEFYEQYF.

The chain has TRBV4-1 and TRBJ1-3, with D perhaps matching TRBD1 (5 bases). The CDR3 runs to 20 residues. Germline loops: CDR1 MGHRA, CDR2 YSYEKL. V was trimmed by 0 bases and J by 4 bases, leaving 25 bases between them. In nucleotides, the CDR3 is TGCGCCAGCAGCCAAGAAGCGAGGGGAGGACACTTGAGTAAAGGAAACACCATATATTTT. It yields the protein CASSQEARGGHLSKGNTIYF.

This clone has only one observation. This sequence joins TRBV13 and TRBJ2-1; tentative D call: TRBD2 (6 bases). Trimming took off 6 bases at V and 8 bases at J, with 17 bases between the two ends. CDR3 length: 14 amino acids. Germline V gene lookup returns CDR1 PRHDT and CDR2 FYEKMQ (reference sequence). CDR3 protein: CASSSTRGMDEQFF. In DNA form, the CDR3 reads TGTGCCAGCAGTTCGACTAGGGGTATGGATGAGCAGTTCTTC. Based on the CDR3 plus reference TRBV13 and TRBJ2-1, the full variable domain is AAGVIQSPRHLIKEKRETATLKCYPIPRHDTVYWYQQGPGQDPQFLISFYEKMQSDKGSIPDRFSAQQFSDYHSELNMSSLELGDSALYFCASSSTRGMDEQFFGPGTRLTVL.